The 32 T cell receptor beta chains reported below all come from one sample, sequenced in a study of cytomegalovirus exposure and HLA in healthy donors. With 60 Vbeta and 13 Jbeta primers, the PCR was carried out. Sequencing used immunoSEQ multiplex PCR; TCRdb keeps in-frame clones, though not all of them. This table has some 170,000 clones, 75% to 85% appearing once. Sequenced material: PBMCs. The receptors originated from a young woman in good health and CMV-seropositive.

The V call is TRBV4-1, the J call TRBJ2-3, with 10 positions matching TRBD1. CDR3 length equals 20 residues. Trimming took 0 bases from V and 9 from J; bases not matched to a gene: 21. The germline CDR1 and CDR2 sequences are MGHRA and YSYEKL. The CDR3 DNA follows: TGCGCCAGCAGCCAAGATCGGAGTCCGGGACAGGGGCAAAGAAGCATGACGCAGTATTTT. It specifies CASSQDRSPGQGQRSMTQYF.

The chain has TRBV29-1 and TRBJ1-1; D is unresolved. The length of the CDR3 is 10 residues. Trimming left V 5 bases short and J 1 base short, with 2 bases between. Per the germline V gene, CDR1 is SQVTM and CDR2 is ANQGSEA. The chain's CDR3 is CSVQNTEAFF. CDR3 in DNA: TGCAGCGTTCAGAACACTGAAGCTTTCTTT. The full variable domain, its missing parts supplied by reference TRBV29-1 and TRBJ1-1, is SAVISQKPSRDICQRGTSLTIQCQVDSQVTMMFWYRQQPGQSLTLIATANQGSEATYESGFVIDKFPISRPNLTFSTLTVSNMSPEDSSIYLCSVQNTEAFFGQGTRLTVV.

The chain recombines TRBV27 with TRBJ2-7; TRBD2 might be the D (6 bases). Trimming left V 2 bases short and J 6 bases short, with 14 bases between. Looked up from germline, CDR1 is MNHEY and CDR2 is SMNVEV (reference sequence). The CDR3 covers 14 residues. The CDR3 loop reads CASSLVGRYGEQYF. Written as DNA, the CDR3 is TGTGCCAGCAGTTTAGTAGGGAGGTACGGCGAGCAGTACTTC.

This clone was picked up one time. The genes are TRBV21-1 and TRBJ2-3; TRBD2, the table's D call, lacks a check against the DNA. TRBV21-1 is designated a pseudogene. This CDR3 is built from 16 residues. CDR3 protein: CASSNNPGLATDTQYF. CDR3 coding DNA: TGTGCCAGCAGCAACAATCCGGGACTAGCCACAGATACGCAGTATTTT.

The V and J genes are TRBV18 and TRBJ2-3; TRBD2 matches at 7 bases. The CDR3 length is 15 residues. Trimming took 3 bases from V and 5 from J; bases not matched to a gene: 8. Germline V lookup: CDR1 KGHSH, CDR2 LQKENI. CDR3 in DNA: TGTGCCAGCTCACCCTCCTGGGGGGGAGGAGATACGCAGTATTTT. It encodes CASSPSWGGGDTQYF.

The rearrangement joins TRBV6-1 to TRBJ2-3; 9 bases map to TRBD1. J gave up 14 bases and V 6 bases, and 21 bases lay outside the gene matches. The germline gives CDR1 MNHNS, CDR2 SASEGT. There are 16 residues in the CDR3. The CDR3 DNA reads as TGTGCCAGCAGCGAATGGGGTCGTACAGGGGGCAAAGATAGGTATTTT. Translation: CASSEWGRTGGKDRYF.

The chain combines TRBV7-9 with TRBJ1-6; 7 nucleotides align to TRBD1. This CDR3 is 17 amino acids long. The V gene's germline CDR1 is SEHNR and CDR2 FQNEAQ (reference sequence). With 7 bases clipped from V and 10 bases from J, the junction kept 19 bases outside the gene matches. CDR3 protein: CASTQGTAHYKVSPLHF. CDR3 bases: TGTGCCAGCACCCAGGGGACAGCACACTATAAGGTCTCACCCCTCCACTTT.

This clone was detected only a few times. This chain links TRBV9 with TRBJ2-3; 7 positions match TRBD2. The V and J ends lost 1 base and 4 bases, in that order; junction bases with no gene match: 3. The germline V gene encodes CDR1 SGDLS and CDR2 YYNGEE. The CDR3 totals 14 residues. CDR3 in DNA: TGTGCCAGCAGCGTAAGCGGGACCCCAGATACGCAGTATTTT. Amino acid sequence: CASSVSGTPDTQYF.

This clone was detected once. This sequence joins TRBV7-2 and TRBJ1-4; 7 nucleotides line up with TRBD1. V was pared by 1 base and J by 5 bases, with 4 bases of the junction left unmatched. CDR1 is SGHTA and CDR2 is FQGNSA in the germline V gene. This CDR3 is built from 15 residues. The CDR3 sequence: CASSLDRGENEKLFF. As DNA, the CDR3 is TGTGCCAGCAGCTTAGACAGGGGCGAGAATGAAAAACTGTTTTTT.

Worth noting for this clone: The sample holds other DNA sequences that translate to the same CDR3. The chain carries TRBV9 and TRBJ2-2, with 9 bases matching TRBD1. J was trimmed by 5 bases and V by 3 bases; bases with no gene match: 8. The CDR3 is 16 residues long. Germline CDR1 and CDR2: SGDLS and YYNGEE. Written as DNA, the CDR3 is TGTGCCAGCAGCGAGGGGGGACAGGGTAGTACCGGGGAGCTGTTTTTT. Translation gives CASSEGGQGSTGELFF.

The chain joins TRBV5-4 to TRBJ2-1; D call uncertain. The V and J ends lost 3 bases and 9 bases respectively, with 22 bases between them. CDR3 length equals 16 residues. Germline V lookup: CDR1 SGHNT, CDR2 YYREEE (reference sequence). DNA for the CDR3: TGTGCCAGCAGCTCGATTGGTAGATCTTTTGTCGGTGAGCAGTTCTTC. It codes for CASSSIGRSFVGEQFF.

The rearrangement links TRBV30 to TRBJ1-1, with D possibly matching TRBD1 (5 bases). The CDR3 loop spans 13 amino acids. Trimming took 1 base from V and 2 from J, leaving 8 bases between them. Germline assignment: CDR1 GTSNPN and CDR2 SVGIG (reference sequence). The CDR3 coding sequence is TGTGCCTGGAGTGAACAGGTAAACACTGAAGCTTTCTTT. Translated, it gives CAWSEQVNTEAFF.

This clone was counted a few times. V gene TRBV7-6 combines with J gene TRBJ2-3, with TRBD2 matching 8 bases. Trimming took 5 bases from V and 4 from J; bases not matched to a gene: 5. Per the germline V gene, CDR1 is SGHVS and CDR2 is FNYEAQ. The CDR3 covers 14 residues. CDR3 protein: CASSNRGGPDTQYF. The CDR3 DNA is TGTGCCAGCAGCAACCGGGGGGGTCCAGATACGCAGTATTTT. Full variable domain (remainder filled in from reference TRBV7-6 and TRBJ2-3): GAGVSQSPRYKVTKRGQDVALRCDPISGHVSLYWYRQALGQGPEFLTYFNYEAQQDKSGLPNDRFSAERPEGSISTLTIQRTEQRDSAMYRCASSNRGGPDTQYFGPGTRLTVL.

In this sample, this clone is medium-sized. The V call is TRBV6-4, the J call TRBJ2-1; 9 nucleotides align to TRBD1. The J segment lost 7 bases and the V segment lost 2 bases, leaving 3 bases of the junction unmatched. Germline lookup yields CDR1 MRHNA and CDR2 SNTAGT. This CDR3 contains 14 residues. The CDR3 reads CASSDGQGRNEQFF. The CDR3 nucleotides read TGTGCCAGCAGTGACGGACAGGGGAGGAATGAGCAGTTCTTC.

This chain uses TRBV11-2 with TRBJ1-2, with D possibly TRBD1 on 5 matching bases. Trimming removed 5 bases from V and 4 bases from J, with 14 bases in between. In germline, CDR1 is SGHAT, CDR2 FQNNGV. This CDR3 is built from 14 residues. In nucleotides, the CDR3 is TGTGCCAGCAGCCCGGGGGGAAACAGCTATGGCTACACCTTC. Protein product: CASSPGGNSYGYTF.

V usage is TRBV6-6 and J usage is TRBJ1-2; a possible D gene is TRBD1 (6 bases). Germline V gene data show CDR1 as MNHNY and CDR2 as SVGAGI (reference sequence). There are 14 residues in the CDR3. V lost 7 bases, J lost 4 bases, and 16 bases lay in between. This CDR3 reads CASTKSRDTYGYTF. DNA for the CDR3: TGTGCCAGCACCAAAAGCCGGGACACCTATGGCTACACCTTC.

The chain combines TRBV7-2 with TRBJ2-1, with D maybe TRBD2 (5 bases). Germline lookup yields CDR1 SGHTA and CDR2 FQGNSA. The CDR3 sequence is 16 residues long. V was cut by 2 bases and J by 7 bases, with 18 bases left in between. CDR3 region: CASSLFWGGEWNEQFF. CDR3 nucleotides: TGTGCCAGCAGCTTATTTTGGGGTGGGGAGTGGAATGAGCAGTTCTTC.

This clone was recorded a few times. The CDR3 region has the DNA TGTGCCAGCAGCTTAAAGTCCAGGGCTCTTTATGGCTACACCTTC. It translates to CASSLKSRALYGYTF. The chain joins TRBV13 to TRBJ1-2, with D possibly being TRBD1 (5 bases). V gave up 2 bases and J gave up 5 bases, with 15 bases separating them. The CDR3 length is 15 residues. Per the germline V gene, CDR1 is PRHDT and CDR2 is FYEKMQ (reference sequence).

This sequence joins TRBV6-1 and TRBJ1-6, with D perhaps TRBD1 (5 bases). Germline V gene data show CDR1 as MNHNS and CDR2 as SASEGT. This CDR3 has 15 residues. The ends were cut back, 6 bases at V and 6 bases at J, with 15 bases in the middle. The CDR3 DNA sequence: TGTGCCAGCAGCGCAGGGCCGAATCGTAATTCACCCCTCCACTTT. The encoded protein is CASSAGPNRNSPLHF.

This clone has only a few counts. V usage is TRBV27 and J usage is TRBJ1-5, with 7 bases matching TRBD1. This CDR3 spans 14 amino acids. Germline V CDR1 and CDR2: MNHEY, SMNVEV (reference sequence). J lost 6 bases, V lost 5 bases, and 7 bases had no gene match. The CDR3, as DNA: TGTGCCAGCAGTCCCACGACAGGGACTCAGCCCCAGCATTTT. This codes for CASSPTTGTQPQHF.

The chain uses TRBV9 and TRBJ1-3; perhaps TRBD1 as D (6 bases). Germline CDR1 SGDLS, CDR2 YYNGEE. V lost 2 bases to trimming and J lost 4 bases, with 16 bases between them. CDR3 size: 16 residues. This CDR3 reads CASSVTGFVTGNTIYF. Written as DNA, the CDR3 is TGTGCCAGCAGCGTTACAGGGTTCGTTACCGGAAACACCATATATTTT.

The CDR3 bases are TGTGCCAGCACCACAAGTGCTGGGGCCAACGTCCTGACTTTC. Its translation is CASTTSAGANVLTF. This chain joins TRBV2 and TRBJ2-6, with D unclear. Germline V CDR1 and CDR2: SNHLY, FYNNEI. This CDR3 contains 14 residues. V was clipped by 7 bases and J by 2 bases, with 9 bases between them.

The chain combines TRBV4-1 with TRBJ1-4; 8 positions match TRBD1. With V trimmed by 2 bases and J by 3 bases, 5 bases remained unmatched. CDR1 and CDR2 from the germline V gene are MGHRA and YSYEKL. The CDR3 runs 16 residues. The CDR3 region has the DNA TGCGCCAGCAGCCAACCAGGACAGGGACCTAATGAAAAACTGTTTTTT. Translation gives CASSQPGQGPNEKLFF.

This chain joins TRBV7-8 and TRBJ2-7, with TRBD1 as a possible D gene (6 bases). The CDR3 is 14 residues long. The V end was cut by 1 base, the J end by 4 bases, with 11 bases between. CDR1 SGHVS and CDR2 FQNEAQ come from the germline V gene. The CDR3 sequence is CASSLDRAAYEQYF. The CDR3 DNA is TGTGCCAGCAGCTTAGACAGGGCGGCTTACGAGCAGTACTTC.

This sequence joins TRBV5-1 and TRBJ2-5; 10 bases are a match to TRBD2. Per germline, CDR1 SGHRS and CDR2 YFSETQ. Trimming at V came to 4 bases and at J to 2 bases, leaving 11 bases not matched to a gene. CDR3 length: 17 amino acids. For the CDR3, the DNA is TGCGCCAGCAGCCTAAGGACTAGCGGAGGTATACAAGAGACCCAGTACTTC. Its translation: CASSLRTSGGIQETQYF.

The gene calls are TRBV6-6 and TRBJ2-5; 7 bases are a match to TRBD2. The CDR3 consists of 16 residues. After removal of 4 bases from V and 3 bases from J, the junction contained 11 bases not matched to a gene. Germline lookup yields CDR1 MNHNY and CDR2 SVGAGI (reference sequence). This CDR3 reads CASSFARGGGKETQYF. The CDR3 region has the DNA TGTGCCAGCAGTTTCGCAAGGGGCGGGGGAAAAGAGACCCAGTACTTC.

The V call is TRBV30, the J call TRBJ1-5; no clear D gene. This CDR3 is 15 amino acids long. Trimming left V 3 bases short and J 3 bases short, with 15 bases between. Germline V gene lookup returns CDR1 GTSNPN and CDR2 SVGIG (reference sequence). The CDR3 is CAWSPGLSYNQPQHF. The CDR3 region has the DNA TGTGCCTGGAGCCCTGGGCTCAGTTACAATCAGCCCCAGCATTTT.

The chain combines TRBV5-1 with TRBJ1-3; D not resolved. The CDR3 spans 13 residues. V gave up 8 bases and J gave up 0 bases, with 9 bases separating them. Germline loops: CDR1 SGHRS, CDR2 YFSETQ. The CDR3 DNA reads TGCGCCAGTCGCCCGGGCTCTGGAAACACCATATATTTT. Translation gives CASRPGSGNTIYF. Together with reference TRBV5-1 and TRBJ1-3, the CDR3 gives the full variable domain: KAGVTQTPRYLIKTRGQQVTLSCSPISGHRSVSWYQQTPGQGLQFLFEYFSETQRNKGNFPGRFSGRQFSNSRSEMNVSTLELGDSALYLCASRPGSGNTIYFGEGSWLTVV.

The V call is TRBV7-7, the J call TRBJ2-1, with TRBD2 identical over 10 bases. The germline V gene has CDR1 SSHAT and CDR2 FNYEAQ (reference sequence). The trim removed 3 bases at V and 5 bases at J, leaving 4 bases unmatched. The length of the CDR3 is 15 residues. CDR3 DNA: TGTGCCAGCAGCTTCAAAGCGGGGGGGCACAATGAGCAGTTCTTC. Its translation: CASSFKAGGHNEQFF.

This chain links TRBV4-3 with TRBJ1-5; no clear D. V was trimmed by 0 bases and J by 4 bases, leaving 10 bases between them. The CDR3 totals 15 residues. CDR1 is LGHNA, CDR2 YSLEER, per germline. The CDR3: CASSQDSAGNQPQHF. In DNA, the CDR3 is TGCGCCAGCAGCCAAGATAGTGCGGGGAATCAGCCCCAGCATTTT.

This chain connects TRBV7-8 to TRBJ1-6; TRBD1 is a possible D gene (6 bases). The CDR3 loop spans 14 amino acids. Germline V lookup: CDR1 SGHVS, CDR2 FQNEAQ. The germline V and J ends were trimmed by 5 bases and 10 bases, with 15 bases remaining between them. The DNA of the CDR3 is TGTGCCAGCAGCCCACTTACAGGGCAGTCACCCCTCCACTTT. It codes for CASSPLTGQSPLHF.

The rearrangement joins TRBV10-3 to TRBJ1-4, with no clear D. Germline CDR1 and CDR2: ENHRY and SYGVKD. This CDR3 is 12 amino acids long. The V end was cut by 0 bases, the J end by 8 bases, with 4 bases between. In DNA form, the CDR3 reads TGTGCCATCAGTGAGTCGGAGGAAAAACTGTTTTTT. This codes for CAISESEEKLFF.